This TCR beta chain originates from a study of graft-versus-host responses after intestinal transplantation. Overall study: Multivisceral, liver-intestinal, or isolated intestinal transplants were given to recipients. Recipients were all induced with anti-thymocyte globulin, then given tacrolimus and steroids for 2 to 3 years.

Method: immunoSEQ multiplex PCR; TCRdb's copy keeps in-frame clones and lacks some. The sample includes 95,000 to 110,000 clones, roughly 93% of them seen just once. V shed 6 bases and J 3 bases; nucleotides not matched to a gene: 10. The CDR3 runs to 14 residues. In germline, CDR1 is SQVTM, CDR2 ANQGSEA. Study-wide findings and caveats: HvG clone declines early post-transplant were associated with peak circulating GvH levels.

In regard to this clone: Its antigen remains unidentified.

The source material was unstimulated CD8+ T cells sorted from spleen or lymph node cells, sampled before intestinal transplant. The V call is TRBV29-1, the J call TRBJ1-2, with 7 bases that match TRBD1. This TCR derives from a human donor who received an intestinal transplant. The CDR3 DNA reads as TGCAGCGTGAACCAGGGACAGCGATACTATGGCTACACCTTC. It is translated as CSVNQGQRYYGYTF. Variable domain in full (rest from reference TRBV29-1 and TRBJ1-2): SAVISQKPSRDICQRGTSLTIQCQVDSQVTMMFWYRQQPGQSLTLIATANQGSEATYESGFVIDKFPISRPNLTFSTLTVSNMSPEDSSIYLCSVNQGQRYYGYTFGSGTRLTVV.